The TCR beta chain described here comes from a study of CD8 T cells in Susac syndrome. This clonotype was detected only once. RNA amounts of roughly 0.5 to 1 ug underwent reverse transcription with random hexamers. Coverage of TCR beta CDR3 amplification by immunoSEQ multiplex PCR extended to 54 Vbeta and 13 Jbeta. TCRdb re-called the immunoSEQ multiplex PCR reads with MiXCR, one entry per CDR3 protein. The sample records roughly 120,000 distinct CDR3 sequences, 94% being singletons. From blood CD8+ and CD4+ T cells, the TCR beta chain was sequenced. The multiple sclerosis controls consisted of treatment-naive patients with relapsing-remitting disease, either stable or active. The CDR3 has 12 residues. The germline V and J ends were trimmed by 9 bases and 1 base, with 9 bases remaining between them. CDR1 and CDR2 from the germline V gene are MNHNY and SVGAGI (reference sequence).

V and J are TRBV6-6 and TRBJ1-1; D unresolved. Sequencing was performed on CD4+ T cells from PBMCs. This clonotype was obtained from a human donor with multiple sclerosis. In DNA form, the CDR3 reads TGTGCCAGTAGCATTTCGAACACTGAAGCTTTCTTT. Its protein is CASSISNTEAFF.